The sequence of this TCR beta chain was determined in a study of HIV-infected children after antiretroviral therapy interruption. Overall study findings and caveats: Sorted CD45RA+ naive cells might include minor non-naive CD45RA+ cells.

Trimming stripped 3 bases from V and 7 bases from J, with 10 bases between. The CDR3 loop spans 14 amino acids. Germline loops: CDR1 MNHNS, CDR2 SASEGT. Described treatment: PENTA 11 planned treatment interruption arm or continuous ART arm. From thawed PBMCs, naive CD4+ CD45RA+ CD45RO- T cells were sorted. This clonotype was recorded at least ten times. The target antigen is unknown. Unique molecular identifiers were included in an RNA-based 3' RACE TCR library. TCRdb passed the 3' RACE reads through MiXCR, listing each CDR3 protein once. The sample contains about 50,000 distinct CDR3 sequences, 3.5% to 5% of which appear only once.

Sequenced here: CD45RA+ CD4+ T cells from PBMCs, pooled from several time points, sampled from a donor given antiretroviral therapy, either interrupted or continuous. Subset: naive CD4+ CD45RA+ CD45RO- T cells. The receptor comes from a pool of human donors with HIV. J is TRBJ1-6 and V is TRBV6-1; tentative D call: TRBD1 (5 bases). The CDR3 DNA reads TGTGCCAGCAGTGAGCAGGGTACGAATTCACCCCTCCACTTT. Protein sequence: CASSEQGTNSPLHF.